The source of this TCR beta chain is a study of blood T cell repertoires in COVID-19. Study in general: Samples came from the United States, Italy and Spain, spanning acute and convalescent COVID-19. T cells, B-cell-depleted T cells, or PBMCs provided the cDNA or gDNA that served as material.

Trimming took 3 bases from V and 3 from J, leaving 11 bases between them. The CDR3 loop spans 14 amino acids. Germline V lookup: CDR1 MDHEN, CDR2 SYDVKM. Authors' data handling: Estimation of nucleated cell counts relied on the amplification of reference gene primers. The protocol was immunoSEQ multiplex PCR, while the TCRdb copy is restricted to in-frame clones and leaves out a portion. That table is the source of V, J and clone size, and D and trimming were worked out from the DNA. The sample holds approximately 150,000 clones, 79% seen once. The chain is built from TRBV28 and TRBJ1-2; TRBD1 might be the D (6 bases). The receptor's source is a woman aged 60-70 years with COVID-19, enrolled during active disease. The specimen was peripheral blood. The CDR3 bases are TGTGCCAGCAGTTTGGGCAGGGGACACTATGGCTACACCTTC. Encoded protein: CASSLGRGHYGYTF.